These 11 T cell receptor beta chains came from one sample sequenced in a study of vaccination and CD4 T cells after COVID-19 (dated by TCRdb to between 2021 and 2023). These TCRs are of unknown antigen specificity. The receptor library was made with PCR. Sequencing instrument: Illumina iSeq 100. DNA from cultured CD4+ T cells underwent TCR sequencing with the Oncomine TCR Beta short-read assay at the Johns Hopkins FTIC core. TCRdb trimmed the raw reads at Q25, called clones with MiXCR and kept productive beta chains. Each entry merges the rows of one CDR3 protein and shows their most common DNA and genes. This sample comprises about 26,000 distinct CDR3 sequences, 41% of them detected only once. The ten top clones hold roughly 5% of the sample. The meaning of the sample's time point label: late sampling 161 to 241 days after vaccination in three convalescent patients. Sample treatment or condition, as interpreted from the label and publication: roughly 11-day PBMC culture with coronavirus spike peptide pools or control peptides (ViraFEST assay).

Sequenced material: CD4+ T cells from blood, cultured in vitro, taken about 7 months after SARS-CoV-2 vaccination. These receptors were obtained from a human donor who had recovered from COVID-19.

This clonotype was seen more than once but under ten times. The chain uses TRBV19 and TRBJ2-1; TRBD2 matches 11 bases. CDR1 LNHDA and CDR2 SQIVND come from the germline V gene (reference sequence). V lost 5 bases and J lost 4; bases outside the gene matches: 4. This CDR3 has 15 residues. This chain's CDR3 is CASSVGTSGYNEQFF. The CDR3 nucleotides are TGTGCCAGTAGTGTGGGGACTAGCGGTTACAATGAGCAGTTCTTC.

Concerning this clonotype: A junction end diverges from the germline sequence, so it may reflect a read error. The chain couples TRBV28 to TRBJ2-3; 9 bases map to TRBD1. The CDR3 contains 16 residues. The germline gives CDR1 MDHEN, CDR2 SYDVKM. Here the CDR3 reads CASSPRQGVGTGTQYF. The CDR3 DNA reads TGTGCCAGCAGTCCCCGACAGGGGGTCGGCACAGGTACGCAGTATTTT.

This clonotype was counted once. The chain combines TRBV27 with TRBJ1-5; 8 nucleotides line up with TRBD1. CDR3 length equals 17 residues. V lost 5 bases and J lost 1; bases outside the gene matches: 10. CDR1 is MNHEY, CDR2 SMNVEV, per germline (reference sequence). The DNA of the CDR3 is TGTGCCAGCAGTAGCAGACAGGGGCGAAGCAGCAATCAGCCCCAGCATTTT. Residues: CASSSRQGRSSNQPQHF.

This clonotype was detected only a few times. The chain couples TRBV27 to TRBJ2-7, with 7 bases aligning to TRBD2. Germline V lookup: CDR1 MNHEY, CDR2 SMNVEV (reference sequence). CDR3 length: 16 residues. V shed 2 bases, J shed 0 bases, and the junction held 7 bases outside the gene matches. DNA of the CDR3: TGTGCCAGCAGTTTAGGCCCCGGGACTAACTCCTACGAGCAGTACTTC. This codes for CASSLGPGTNSYEQYF.

The V and J genes are TRBV7-3 and TRBJ2-2, with 9 bases that match TRBD2. The CDR3 covers 15 residues. The J segment lost 4 bases and the V segment lost 3 bases, leaving 3 bases of the junction unmatched. Germline CDR1 SGHTA, CDR2 FQGTGA. CDR3 sequence reads: CASSFSGSSTGELFF. As DNA, the CDR3 is TGTGCCAGCAGCTTTAGCGGGAGTAGCACCGGGGAGCTGTTTTTT.

A single count supports this clonotype. This rearrangement joins TRBV7-3 to TRBJ2-2; TRBD1 is a possible D gene (6 bases). V dropped 5 bases and J dropped 6 bases, with 22 bases sitting between them. Germline assignment: CDR1 SGHTA and CDR2 FQGTGA. The CDR3 covers 17 residues. The CDR3 region is CASSAHGTHQVPGELFF. In nucleotides, the CDR3 is TGTGCCAGCAGCGCCCATGGGACACACCAGGTCCCCGGGGAGCTGTTTTTT.

This clonotype was seen more than once but under ten times. The chain carries TRBV20-1 and TRBJ1-1, with D hard to call. Germline CDR1 is DFQATT and CDR2 is SNEGSKA (reference sequence). Trimming shortened V by 1 base and J by 0 bases, and 12 bases separated the two germline ends. CDR3 length: 15 amino acids. CDR3 in DNA: TGCAGTGCTAGAGTGAAGAGATCAATGAACACTGAAGCTTTCTTT. It specifies CSARVKRSMNTEAFF.

This clonotype was detected a few times. The gene calls are TRBV20-1 and TRBJ2-7, with 14 positions matching TRBD2. Losses at the gene ends were 5 bases for V and 0 bases for J; bases not matched to a gene: 9. Germline-derived CDR1 and CDR2 are DFQATT and SNEGSKA (reference sequence). This CDR3 has 17 amino acids. CDR3 loop: CSAAGTSGGRGSYEQYF. Written as DNA, the CDR3 is TGCAGTGCTGCCGGGACTAGCGGGGGCCGGGGCTCCTACGAGCAGTACTTC.

The rearrangement links TRBV7-2 to TRBJ2-1; TRBD2 matches at 8 bases. Germline V gives CDR1 SGHTA, CDR2 FQGNSA. With V trimmed by 6 bases and J by 7 bases, 14 bases remained unmatched. The CDR3 totals 16 residues. The CDR3 region is CASRSKRERMGNEQFF. As DNA, the CDR3 is TGTGCCAGCAGATCGAAGCGGGAGAGAATGGGGAATGAGCAGTTCTTC.

The table lists this clonotype with a few counts. V and J are TRBV28 and TRBJ2-7, with D uncertain. This CDR3 has 12 amino acids. V gave up 7 bases and J gave up 0 bases, with 7 bases separating them. Germline CDR1 MDHEN, CDR2 SYDVKM. This CDR3 reads CASTDNSYEQYF. For the CDR3, the DNA is TGTGCCAGCACCGACAACTCCTACGAGCAGTACTTC. Supplemented by reference TRBV28 and TRBJ2-7, the full variable domain reads DVKVTQSSRYLVKRTGEKVFLECVQDMDHENMFWYRQDPGLGLRLIYFSYDVKMKEKGDIPEGYSVSREKKERFSLILESASTNQTSMYLCASTDNSYEQYFGPGTRLTVT.

The table lists this clonotype with a few counts. The chain couples TRBV7-8 to TRBJ1-2; D is ambiguous. The CDR3 length is 15 residues. Germline CDR1 reads SGHVS; CDR2 reads FQNEAQ. The germline V and J ends were trimmed by 1 base and 4 bases, with 13 bases remaining between them. CDR3 sequence (DNA): TGTGCCAGCAGCTTAGTAGGCGGAGCGACCTATGGCTACACCTTC. This encodes CASSLVGGATYGYTF.